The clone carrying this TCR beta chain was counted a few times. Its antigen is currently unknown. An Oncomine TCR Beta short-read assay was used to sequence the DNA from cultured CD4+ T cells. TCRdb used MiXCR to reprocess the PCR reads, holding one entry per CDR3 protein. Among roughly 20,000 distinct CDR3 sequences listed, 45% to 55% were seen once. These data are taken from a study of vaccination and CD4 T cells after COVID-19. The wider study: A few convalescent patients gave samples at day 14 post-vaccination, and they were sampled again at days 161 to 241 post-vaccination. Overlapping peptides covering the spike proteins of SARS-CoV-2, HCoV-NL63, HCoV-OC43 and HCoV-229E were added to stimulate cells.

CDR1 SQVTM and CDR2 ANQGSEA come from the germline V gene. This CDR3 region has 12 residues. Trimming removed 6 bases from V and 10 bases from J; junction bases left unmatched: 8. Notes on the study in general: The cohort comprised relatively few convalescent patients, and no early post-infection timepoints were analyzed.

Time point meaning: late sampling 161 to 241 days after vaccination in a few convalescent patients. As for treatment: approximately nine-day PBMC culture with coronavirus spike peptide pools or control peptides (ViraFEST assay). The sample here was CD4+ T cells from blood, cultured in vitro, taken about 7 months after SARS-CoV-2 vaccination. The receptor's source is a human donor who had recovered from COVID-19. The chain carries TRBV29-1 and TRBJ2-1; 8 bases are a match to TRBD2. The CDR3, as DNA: TGCAGCGTAGGGAAACTAGCGGACGAGCAGTTCTTC. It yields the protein CSVGKLADEQFF.